The 24 T cell receptor beta chains listed next were all sequenced from one sample in a study of T cell responses to AZD1222 COVID-19 vaccine. Some clones are missing from TCRdb's copy, which holds only in-frame ones; the method was immunoSEQ multiplex PCR. The table has about 99,000 clones, roughly 91% seen once. Source: peripheral blood, taken on day 0 of AZD1222 vaccination. These receptors were collected from an adult in good health.

This chain connects TRBV21-1 to TRBJ2-4; the table assigns TRBD2, which was not confirmed against the DNA. TRBV21-1 is classified as a pseudogene. This CDR3 is built from 16 residues. The CDR3 region has the DNA TGTGCCAGCAGCAGGGTTGGCGGGGCCGACAAAAACATTCAGTACTTC. It yields the protein CASSRVGGADKNIQYF.

J is TRBJ1-2 and V is TRBV7-3, with D hard to call. CDR3 length equals 13 residues. Germline CDR1 reads SGHTA; CDR2 reads FQGTGA. V was clipped by 4 bases and J by 1 base, with 7 bases between them. CDR3 nucleotides: TGTGCCAGCAGCTATTCAGATAACTATGGCTACACCTTC. It yields the protein CASSYSDNYGYTF.

This sequence joins TRBV2 and TRBJ1-5; D perhaps matches TRBD1 (6 bases). The V gene's germline CDR1 is SNHLY and CDR2 FYNNEI. This CDR3 has 13 amino acids. The ends were cut back, 5 bases at V and 8 bases at J, with 13 bases in the middle. The CDR3 bases are TGTGCCAGCAGTACCGGACAGATGAAGCCCCAGCATTTT. It codes for CASSTGQMKPQHF. The whole variable domain, remainder taken from reference TRBV2 and TRBJ1-5, is EPEVTQTPSHQVTQMGQEVILRCVPISNHLYFYWYRQILGQKVEFLVSFYNNEISEKSEIFDDQFSVERPDGSNFTLKIRSTKLEDSAMYFCASSTGQMKPQHFGDGTRLSIL.

Written as DNA, the CDR3 is TGCGCCAGCAGCCTAGTAGGGGAGTATCGGGGCTACACCTTC. Its translation: CASSLVGEYRGYTF. The V gene is TRBV4-1, the J gene TRBJ1-2; possibly TRBD1 for D (5 bases). Germline V gives CDR1 MGHRA, CDR2 YSYEKL. This CDR3 spans 14 amino acids. V dropped 4 bases and J dropped 8 bases, with 17 bases sitting between them.

V is TRBV10-2 and J is TRBJ2-7; 8 bases are shared with TRBD2. CDR1 WSHSY and CDR2 SAAADI come from the germline V gene. The CDR3 extends over 14 amino acids. The V segment lost 0 bases and the J segment 6 bases; nucleotides outside the gene matches: 4. Here the CDR3 DNA reads TGCGCCAGCAGTGAGTCGACGGGAGGGATCGAGCAGTACTTC. This translates into CASSESTGGIEQYF.

The DNA of the CDR3 is TGTGCCTGGAACCTGGGGGCGGGCTACGAGCAGTACTTC. Its protein product is CAWNLGAGYEQYF. The rearrangement links TRBV30 to TRBJ2-7, with D perhaps matching TRBD1 (6 bases). V was pared by 4 bases and J by 3 bases, with 13 bases between. The CDR3 extends over 13 amino acids. From germline, CDR1 is GTSNPN and CDR2 SVGIG (reference sequence).

The chain combines TRBV27 with TRBJ1-6; D ambiguous. Germline V gives CDR1 MNHEY, CDR2 SMNVEV (reference sequence). Trimming took 2 bases from V and 7 from J, leaving 12 bases between them. The CDR3 has 15 residues. The chain's CDR3 is CASSLTVTPNSPLHF. CDR3 bases: TGTGCCAGCAGTTTAACGGTGACCCCAAATTCACCCCTCCACTTT.

This rearrangement joins TRBV20-1 to TRBJ1-5; tentative D call: TRBD1 (6 bases). The CDR3 is made up of 12 amino acids. Germline V gene data show CDR1 as DFQATT and CDR2 as SNEGSKA (reference sequence). Trimming pared 3 bases from V and 6 bases from J, leaving 9 bases between. This chain's CDR3 is CSASPGVQPQHF. CDR3 DNA sequence: TGCAGTGCTAGTCCAGGGGTTCAGCCCCAGCATTTT.

The chain combines TRBV5-5 with TRBJ1-1; D gene uncertain. The length of the CDR3 is 14 residues. The V end was cut by 2 bases, the J end by 0 bases, with 8 bases between. The V gene's germline CDR1 is SGHKS and CDR2 YYEKEE (reference sequence). The CDR3, as DNA: TGTGCCAGCAGCTTCGGCGGGGTGAACACTGAAGCTTTCTTT. It translates to CASSFGGVNTEAFF.

The V call is TRBV6-5, the J call TRBJ1-2, with 9 bases that match TRBD1. CDR3 size: 15 residues. V lost 0 bases to trimming and J lost 4 bases; unmatched junction nucleotides: 3. From germline, CDR1 is MNHEY and CDR2 SVGAGI. The CDR3 is CASSYSSTGGYGYTF. CDR3 nucleotide sequence: TGTGCCAGCAGTTACTCTTCGACAGGGGGCTATGGCTACACCTTC.

CDR3 nucleotide sequence: TGTGCCAGCTCCCGGGGGAATCAAGAGACCCAGTACTTC. Translated, it gives CASSRGNQETQYF. The gene calls are TRBV18 and TRBJ2-5; D is perhaps TRBD2 (6 bases). The V and J ends lost 6 bases and 2 bases respectively, with 10 bases between them. The CDR3 has 13 residues. Germline CDR1 reads KGHSH; CDR2 reads LQKENI.

The chain joins TRBV11-2 to TRBJ2-7, with D unclear. Germline loops: CDR1 SGHAT, CDR2 FQNNGV. CDR3 length: 12 residues. Trimming removed 5 bases at V and 2 bases at J, with 7 bases between. The CDR3 sequence is CASSLLTYEQYF. DNA for the CDR3: TGTGCCAGCAGCCTGTTGACCTACGAGCAGTACTTC.

The V call is TRBV5-4, the J call TRBJ1-2; D is uncertain. The CDR3 is made up of 13 amino acids. V was clipped by 0 bases and J by 6 bases, with 9 bases between them. CDR1 is SGHNT, CDR2 YYREEE, per germline (reference sequence). For the CDR3, the DNA is TGTGCCAGCAGCTTGGCGGTCCGGGATGGCTACACCTTC. Translating gives CASSLAVRDGYTF. The variable domain in full, completed from reference TRBV5-4 and TRBJ1-2, reads ETGVTQSPTHLIKTRGQQVTLRCSSQSGHNTVSWYQQALGQGPQFIFQYYREEENGRGNFPPRFSGLQFPNYSSELNVNALELDDSALYLCASSLAVRDGYTFGSGTRLTVV.

Only a few counts were recorded for this clone. The rearrangement links TRBV7-8 to TRBJ2-7; D assignment may be TRBD1 or TRBD2 (5 bases each). This CDR3 contains 15 residues. V dropped 0 bases and J dropped 3 bases, with 12 bases sitting between them. Looked up from germline, CDR1 is SGHVS and CDR2 is FQNEAQ. Written as DNA, the CDR3 is TGTGCCAGCAGCTTAGCTGGGGGAGCCGGCTACGAGCAGTACTTC. This translates into CASSLAGGAGYEQYF.

This chain connects TRBV2 to TRBJ2-7; 8 bases match TRBD2. The germline gives CDR1 SNHLY, CDR2 FYNNEI. V dropped 8 bases and J dropped 3; count of bases not matched to a gene: 6. This CDR3 contains 13 residues. CDR3 sequence: CASGLAGFYEQYF. As DNA, the CDR3 is TGTGCCAGCGGCCTAGCGGGTTTCTACGAGCAGTACTTC.

This chain uses TRBV27 with TRBJ2-7; D remains unclear. The V and J ends lost 4 bases and 1 base respectively, with 11 bases between them. Germline CDR1 and CDR2: MNHEY and SMNVEV (reference sequence). The CDR3 is made up of 14 amino acids. CDR3 protein: CASSWAWSSYEQYF. The CDR3 DNA reads as TGTGCCAGCAGTTGGGCCTGGAGTTCCTACGAGCAGTACTTC.

The chain has TRBV7-6 and TRBJ1-3; TRBD1 aligns across 10 bases. The CDR3 spans 14 residues. V was clipped by 0 bases and J by 7 bases; unmatched bases: 0. Germline V gene sequence: CDR1 SGHVS, CDR2 FNYEAQ. CDR3 in amino acids: CASSLADRGNTIYF. The CDR3 region has the DNA TGTGCCAGCAGCTTAGCGGACAGGGGGAACACCATATATTTT.

The V and J genes are TRBV14 and TRBJ2-7; D possibly corresponds to TRBD1 (7 bases). Germline V lookup: CDR1 SGHDN, CDR2 FVKESK. The CDR3 runs 15 residues. V lost 0 bases and J 5 bases, leaving 14 bases between the germline ends. The CDR3 sequence: CASSQDPGGWNEQYF. The CDR3, as DNA: TGTGCCAGCAGCCAAGATCCAGGGGGGTGGAACGAGCAGTACTTC.

This chain uses TRBV15 with TRBJ1-2; D ambiguous. Germline V gene lookup returns CDR1 LNHNV and CDR2 YYDKDF (reference sequence). CDR3 size: 15 residues. V gave up 5 bases and J gave up 7 bases, with 20 bases separating them. DNA of the CDR3: TGTGCCACCAGCCCATTTTCAGGTGGCTGGGGTGGCTACACCTTC. This encodes CATSPFSGGWGGYTF.

The J gene is TRBJ2-1, the V gene TRBV10-2; no reliable D call. This CDR3 is built from 14 residues. V dropped 4 bases and J dropped 9 bases, with 16 bases sitting between them. The germline gives CDR1 WSHSY, CDR2 SAAADI. The CDR3 sequence: CASSAPPEGREQFF. CDR3 sequence (DNA): TGCGCCAGCAGTGCGCCTCCGGAAGGACGTGAGCAGTTCTTC.

The J gene is TRBJ1-2, the V gene TRBV15, with D unclear. This CDR3 contains 13 residues. CDR1 and CDR2 (germline): LNHNV, YYDKDF (reference sequence). V shed 0 bases and J shed 8 bases, with 10 bases lying between them. The CDR3: CATSRDRTWGYTF. CDR3 bases: TGTGCCACCAGCAGAGATCGGACCTGGGGCTACACCTTC.

This chain uses TRBV6-5 with TRBJ1-4; 9 bases fit TRBD1. CDR1 and CDR2 from the germline V gene are MNHEY and SVGAGI. Trimming at V came to 4 bases and at J to 7 bases, leaving 4 bases not matched to a gene. This CDR3 is 14 amino acids long. CDR3: CASSSQGASEKLFF. The CDR3 DNA reads as TGTGCCAGCAGTTCACAGGGGGCAAGTGAAAAACTGTTTTTT.

The V call is TRBV5-1, the J call TRBJ2-1; perhaps TRBD2 as D (6 bases). This CDR3 comprises 14 residues. Germline CDR1 reads SGHRS; CDR2 reads YFSETQ. V was trimmed by 4 bases and J by 6 bases, leaving 14 bases between them. The CDR3 reads CASSPEGLVNEQFF. The CDR3 DNA reads TGCGCCAGCAGCCCCGAGGGACTCGTCAATGAGCAGTTCTTC.

The chain is built from TRBV7-6 and TRBJ1-3, with D possibly being TRBD1 (5 bases). The CDR3 totals 17 residues. Germline values: CDR1 SGHVS, CDR2 FNYEAQ. The V end was cut by 0 bases, the J end by 1 base, with 13 bases between. The CDR3 sequence: CASSLASGVISGNTIYF. The DNA for the CDR3 is TGTGCCAGCAGCTTAGCGTCGGGGGTGATATCTGGAAACACCATATATTTT.